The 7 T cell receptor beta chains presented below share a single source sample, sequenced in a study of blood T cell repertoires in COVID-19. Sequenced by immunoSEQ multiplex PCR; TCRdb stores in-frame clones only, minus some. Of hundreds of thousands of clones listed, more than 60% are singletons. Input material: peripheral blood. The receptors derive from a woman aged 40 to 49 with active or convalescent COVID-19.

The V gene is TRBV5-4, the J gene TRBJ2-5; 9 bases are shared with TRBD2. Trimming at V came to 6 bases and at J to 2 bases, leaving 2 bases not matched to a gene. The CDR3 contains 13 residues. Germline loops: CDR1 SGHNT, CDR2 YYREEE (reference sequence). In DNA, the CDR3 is TGTGCCAGCACTAGCGGGATTCAAGAGACCCAGTACTTC. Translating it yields CASTSGIQETQYF.

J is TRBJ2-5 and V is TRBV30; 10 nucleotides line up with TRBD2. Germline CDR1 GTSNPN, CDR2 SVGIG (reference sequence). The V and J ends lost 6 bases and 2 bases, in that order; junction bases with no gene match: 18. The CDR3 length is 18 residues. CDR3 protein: CACRLERAAGGLQETQYF. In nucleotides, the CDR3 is TGTGCCTGCCGCCTAGAGAGGGCAGCGGGGGGGCTGCAAGAGACCCAGTACTTC. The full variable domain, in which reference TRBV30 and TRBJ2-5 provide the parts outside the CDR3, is SQTIHQWPATLVQPVGSPLSLECTVEGTSNPNLYWYRQAAGRGLQLLFYSVGIGQISSEVPQNLSASRPQDRQFILSSKKLLLSDSGFYLCACRLERAAGGLQETQYFGPGTRLLVL.

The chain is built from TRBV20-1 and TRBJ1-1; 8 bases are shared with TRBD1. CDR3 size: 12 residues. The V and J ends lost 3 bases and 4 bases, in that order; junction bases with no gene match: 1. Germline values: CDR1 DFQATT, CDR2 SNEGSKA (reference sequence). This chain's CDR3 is CSASTGGTEAFF. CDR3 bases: TGCAGTGCTAGTACAGGGGGCACTGAAGCTTTCTTT.

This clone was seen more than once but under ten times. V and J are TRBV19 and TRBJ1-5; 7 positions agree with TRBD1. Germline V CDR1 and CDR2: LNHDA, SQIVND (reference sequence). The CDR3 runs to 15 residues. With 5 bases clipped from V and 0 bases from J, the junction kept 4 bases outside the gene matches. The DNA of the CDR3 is TGTGCCAGTAGTGGCACAGGGGTTAGCAATCAGCCCCAGCATTTT. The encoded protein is CASSGTGVSNQPQHF.

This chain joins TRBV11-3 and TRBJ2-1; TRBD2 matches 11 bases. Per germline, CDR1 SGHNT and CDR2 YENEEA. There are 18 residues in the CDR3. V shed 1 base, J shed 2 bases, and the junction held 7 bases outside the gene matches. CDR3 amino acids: CASSLGTSGWAAYNEQFF. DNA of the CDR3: TGTGCCAGCAGCTTAGGGACTAGCGGGTGGGCCGCCTACAATGAGCAGTTCTTC.

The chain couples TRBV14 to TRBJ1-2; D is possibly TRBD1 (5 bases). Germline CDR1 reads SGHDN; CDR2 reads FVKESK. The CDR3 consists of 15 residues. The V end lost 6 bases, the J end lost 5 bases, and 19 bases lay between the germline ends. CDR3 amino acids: CASSQPTAPLYGYTF. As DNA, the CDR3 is TGTGCCAGCAGTCAGCCGACAGCTCCGCTGTATGGCTACACCTTC.

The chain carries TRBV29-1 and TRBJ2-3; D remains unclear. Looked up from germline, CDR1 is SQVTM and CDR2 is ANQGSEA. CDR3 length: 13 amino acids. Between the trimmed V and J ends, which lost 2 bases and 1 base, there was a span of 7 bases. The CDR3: CSVETVGTDTQYF. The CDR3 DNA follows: TGCAGCGTTGAAACAGTGGGCACAGATACGCAGTATTTT.